Listed below are T cell receptor beta chains from one sample, sequenced in a study of metastatic and nonmetastatic thyroid tumors. Via MiXCR, TCRdb re-called the PCR reads. The sample lists just under 45,000 clones, roughly 3.2% occurring once. Sequencing input: blood. These receptors were taken from a female donor with papillary thyroid cancer or a benign thyroid nodule (not recorded which). Some clones in this sample may be carry-over from other donors' samples. Both conserved end residues are part of each CDR3. The D gene is left open where the match is weak. For some rows the clone size is stated as once, few or many, or as a class when expanded; others skip it.

>TRBD1|TRBJ1-1|TRBV27|NA
TGTGCCAGCAGTTTTTGGGACAGAGACACTGAAGCCTTCTTT
CASSFWDRDTEAFF
>NA|TRBJ2-7|TRBV7-2|many
TGTGCCAGCGCCTTGGGACCCTGGGGCTCCTACGAGCAGTACTTC
CASALGPWGSYEQYF
>TRBD1|TRBJ2-5|TRBV9|many
TGTGCCAGCAGCGTAGCAGTTGGGACAGGCCTCCAAGAGACCCAGTACTTC
CASSVAVGTGLQETQYF
>TRBD2|TRBJ2-1|TRBV11-2|few
TGTGCCAGCAGCCGGCCTAGCGGGGGCTCCTACAATGAGCAGTTCTTC
CASSRPSGGSYNEQFF
>TRBD2|TRBJ2-1|TRBV5-1|NA
TGCGCCAGCAGCTTGAGGTATAGCGGGTCCTACAATGAGCAGTTCTTC
CASSLRYSGSYNEQFF
>TRBD2|TRBJ2-1|TRBV19|medium-sized
TGTGCCAGTAGTCCCCATGGACTAGCGGGCTTCTCGAGCTCCTACAATGAGCAGTTCTTC
CASSPHGLAGFSSSYNEQFF
>NA|TRBJ2-1|TRBV7-7|few
TGTGCTAGCAGCTGGGGGGGGCCCTACAATGAGCAGTTCTTC
CASSWGGPYNEQFF
>NA|TRBJ1-3|TRBV6-1|many
TGTGCCAGCAGTTACGCCGGGGACACCGGAAACACCATATATTTT
CASSYAGDTGNTIYF
>TRBD1|TRBJ1-1|TRBV3-1|many
TGTGCCAGCAGCCAGGGGACAGGCAGCTTGACTGAAGCTTTCTTT
CASSQGTGSLTEAFF
>TRBD1|TRBJ1-2|TRBV15|many
TGTGCCACCAGCAGAGATGGACAGGGGGGCTACACCTTC
CATSRDGQGGYTF
>NA|TRBJ1-5|TRBV6-1|NA
TGTGCCAGCAGTCCGACATATAGCAATCAGCCCCAGCATTTT
CASSPTYSNQPQHF
>NA|TRBJ1-5|TRBV6-1|many
TGTGCCAGCAGTGAAGACGCCGGGGGTGGCAATCAGCCCCAGCATTTT
CASSEDAGGGNQPQHF
>NA|TRBJ2-3|TRBV5-1|NA
NA
CASSVSGTVVEQYFGPGTDTQYF
>NA|TRBJ2-5|TRBV12-3/TRBV12-4|few
TGTGCCAGCAGTCATGGGAACCACCACCAAGAGACCCAGTACTTC
CASSHGNHHQETQYF
>NA|TRBJ1-2|TRBV29-1|many
TGCAGCGCTCCTCACGGGGGCAGCAATAACTATGGCTACACCTTC
CSAPHGGSNNYGYTF
>NA|TRBJ1-5|TRBV6-1|few
TGTGCCAGCAGGAACGGACAGACTGTGAGCCTTTATAGCAATCAGCCCCAGCATTTT
CASRNGQTVSLYSNQPQHF
>NA|TRBJ2-6|TRBV7-3|NA
TGTGCCAGCAGCCCTGGCGGGGCCAACGTCCTGACTTTC
CASSPGGANVLTF
>TRBD1|TRBJ1-1|TRBV20-1|many
TGCAGTTTGACAGGGGATTATACTGAAGCTTTCTTT
CSLTGDYTEAFF
>TRBD2|TRBJ2-3|TRBV5-1|few
TGCGCCAGCAGCTTGGTCACGGGGGGGGTTAGCACAGATACGCAGTATTTT
CASSLVTGGVSTDTQYF
>NA|TRBJ2-2|TRBV14|many
TGTGCCAGCAGCAAGTACATGGGAGGTGCCACCGGGGAGCTGTTTTTT
CASSKYMGGATGELFF
>TRBD2|TRBJ2-7|TRBV19|many
TGTGCCAGTAGCCTAGCCGCTAGCGGACCTTATCCGCAGTACTTC
CASSLAASGPYPQYF
>TRBD1|TRBJ1-6|TRBV28|NA
TGTGCCAGCAGTTTAGGGGACAGGGAACGGTCACCCCTCCACTTT
CASSLGDRERSPLHF
>TRBD2|TRBJ2-1|TRBV7-7|many
TGTGCTAGCAGCTTAGTACTAGCGGGAGCGGCTGAGCAGTTCTTC
CASSLVLAGAAEQFF
>NA|TRBJ2-2|TRBV6-2/TRBV6-3|NA
TGTGCCAGCAGTTACTCAGGAGTACACGGGGAGCTGTTTTTT
CASSYSGVHGELFF
>NA|TRBJ1-2|TRBV11-2|medium-sized
TGTGCCAGCAGCTTAGCGCACACGGCGATGAGCTACACCTTC
CASSLAHTAMSYTF
>NA|TRBJ2-5|TRBV18|many
TGTGCCAGCTCACCAAGATCAGAAGAGACCCAGTACTTC
CASSPRSEETQYF
>TRBD2|TRBJ2-1|TRBV27|few
TGTGCCAGCAGCACCTCTAGCGGGAGCTCCTACAATGAGCAGTTCTTC
CASSTSSGSSYNEQFF
>TRBD1|TRBJ2-5|TRBV6-1|NA
TGTTCCAGCAGTGGGACAGAGCAAGAGACCCAGTACTTC
CSSSGTEQETQYF
>TRBD2|TRBJ2-2|TRBV6-4|many
TGTGCCAGCAGACTAGCGGGAGACACCGGGGAGCTGTTTTTT
CASRLAGDTGELFF
>TRBD2|TRBJ2-1|TRBV6-4|many
TGTGCCAGCTCTAGCGGATCCTACAATGAGCAGTTCTTC
CASSSGSYNEQFF
>NA|TRBJ2-7|TRBV5-6|many
TGTGCCAGCAGCCTTAGGACCTACGAGCAGTACTTC
CASSLRTYEQYF
>NA|TRBJ1-1|TRBV20-1|many
TGCAGTGCCGGTGGGTCGGGGAACACTGAAGCTTTCTTT
CSAGGSGNTEAFF
>NA|TRBJ1-2|TRBV27|NA
TGTGCCAGCAGTCCTTTGGATGCCTATGGCTACACCTTC
CASSPLDAYGYTF
>TRBD2|TRBJ2-1|TRBV20-1|few
TGCAGTGCCCCGCCTAGCGGCAATGAGCAGTTCTTC
CSAPPSGNEQFF